The next 14 T cell receptor beta chains were all read from a single sample in a study of T cells after posttransplantation cyclophosphamide (TCRdb year 2016). Libraries were made using the immunoSEQ multiplex PCR assay. Not all clones reach the TCRdb copy of this immuneACCESS table, which keeps in-frame sequences only. Checked studies attribute under half of the gap to unresolved V genes and leave the rest unexplained. This sample shows 25,000 to 35,000 clones, and none of them turns up only once. Together, the top ten hold over 4% of the sample. Sequencing used PBMCs. Source of these receptors: a woman between 25 and 40 years old in good health and a related stem cell transplant donor.

There are many counts of this clone. The chain recombines TRBV15 with TRBJ2-7; the D is unclear. Germline V CDR1 and CDR2: LNHNV, YYDKDF (reference sequence). CDR3 size: 14 residues. V was shortened by 3 bases and J by 2 bases, with 11 bases between the two germline ends. In DNA form, the CDR3 reads TGTGCCACCAGCAGTCCAGATTGGCCCTACGAGCAGTACTTC. This translates into CATSSPDWPYEQYF. Supplemented by reference TRBV15 and TRBJ2-7, the full variable domain reads DAMVIQNPRYQVTQFGKPVTLSCSQTLNHNVMYWYQQKSSQAPKLLFHYYDKDFNNEADTPDNFQSRRPNTSFCFLDIRSPGLGDTAMYLCATSSPDWPYEQYFGPGTRLTVT.

This clone has at least ten counts. The rearrangement uses TRBV5-5 and TRBJ1-2; 7 nucleotides agree with TRBD1. CDR3 size: 12 residues. Germline assignment: CDR1 SGHKS and CDR2 YYEKEE (reference sequence). With 3 bases clipped from V and 4 bases from J, the junction kept 0 bases outside the gene matches. For the CDR3, the DNA is TGTGCCAGCAGCTGGACAGGCTATGGCTACACCTTC. Its protein product is CASSWTGYGYTF.

In its sample, this clone was seen many times. V and J are TRBV4-3 and TRBJ1-4; D is perhaps TRBD1 (6 bases). Trimming shortened V by 0 bases and J by 6 bases, and 29 bases separated the two germline ends. The CDR3 runs 21 residues. Germline V gives CDR1 LGHNA, CDR2 YSLEER. The CDR3 is CASSQEVVGRRGHGKDEKLFF. CDR3 coding DNA: TGCGCCAGCAGCCAAGAAGTGGTTGGTCGCAGGGGACACGGGAAGGATGAAAAACTGTTTTTT.

The chain links TRBV9 to TRBJ2-3; TRBD2 matches at 10 bases. The CDR3 has 15 residues. Per the germline V gene, CDR1 is SGDLS and CDR2 is YYNGEE. J lost 4 bases, V lost 4 bases, and 6 bases had no gene match. CDR3 loop: CASSSRSGGADTQYF. Written as DNA, the CDR3 is TGTGCCAGCAGCTCCAGGAGCGGGGGGGCAGATACGCAGTATTTT. Complete variable domain (other parts from reference TRBV9 and TRBJ2-3): DSGVTQTPKHLITATGQRVTLRCSPRSGDLSVYWYQQSLDQGLQFLIQYYNGEERAKGNILERFSAQQFPDLHSELNLSSLELGDSALYFCASSSRSGGADTQYFGPGTRLTVL.

This clone was counted at least ten times. One end of the junction varies from germline; a read error may be responsible. The chain has TRBV4-1 and TRBJ2-5; weak D call: TRBD1 (6 bases). The CDR3 totals 17 residues. CDR1 MGHRA and CDR2 YSYEKL come from the germline V gene. The CDR3 is CTSSQERARSGEETQYF. Written as DNA, the CDR3 is TGCACCAGCAGCCAAGAACGAGCGCGTTCAGGGGAAGAGACCCAGTACTTC.

This clone has ten or more counts. The chain employs TRBV28 and TRBJ2-7, with 8 bases that match TRBD2. The CDR3 loop spans 13 amino acids. The J segment lost 3 bases and the V segment lost 3 bases, leaving 1 base of the junction unmatched. The germline V gene encodes CDR1 MDHEN and CDR2 SYDVKM. The CDR3 protein is CASSFGGGYEQYF. CDR3 nucleotides: TGTGCCAGCAGTTTCGGGGGGGGCTACGAGCAGTACTTC. Using reference TRBV28 and TRBJ2-7 for the parts outside the CDR3, the full variable domain is DVKVTQSSRYLVKRTGEKVFLECVQDMDHENMFWYRQDPGLGLRLIYFSYDVKMKEKGDIPEGYSVSREKKERFSLILESASTNQTSMYLCASSFGGGYEQYFGPGTRLTVT.

The gene calls are TRBV5-4 and TRBJ1-2, with D uncertain. The V and J ends lost 4 bases and 1 base respectively, with 14 bases between them. The CDR3 has 15 amino acids. Germline CDR1 SGHNT, CDR2 YYREEE (reference sequence). This chain's CDR3 is CASSAPTSFNYGYTF. The CDR3 DNA reads as TGTGCCAGCAGCGCACCGACATCTTTTAACTATGGCTACACCTTC.

A remark on this clone: A junction end diverges from the germline sequence, so it may reflect a read error. The V and J genes are TRBV28 and TRBJ1-2, with D perhaps TRBD1 (5 bases). Germline loops: CDR1 MDHEN, CDR2 SYDVKM. This CDR3 has 16 residues. The CDR3 region has the DNA TGTGCCAGCAATTTAGGCGGAGGGGATGGACACTATGGCTACACCTTC. Its translation is CASNLGGGDGHYGYTF.

This clone was seen more than once but under ten times. V usage is TRBV25-1 and J usage is TRBJ2-5; 12 nucleotides match TRBD2. The germline V gene has CDR1 MGHDK and CDR2 SYGVNS. This CDR3 region has 16 residues. Trimming at V came to 1 base and at J to 6 bases, leaving 6 bases not matched to a gene. The DNA of the CDR3 is TGTGCCAGCAGTGAATTGACTAGCGGGGGCCCCAAGACCCAGTACTTC. This translates into CASSELTSGGPKTQYF.

This clone was seen repeatedly, ten times or more. The chain recombines TRBV6-4 with TRBJ2-5, with 9 nucleotides matching TRBD1. The CDR3 has 15 residues. Losses at the gene ends were 5 bases for V and 4 bases for J; bases not matched to a gene: 8. Germline loops: CDR1 MRHNA, CDR2 SNTAGT. The CDR3 DNA is TGTGCCAGCAGTTGGACAGGGGAGGAGGGAGAGACCCAGTACTTC. Translated, it gives CASSWTGEEGETQYF.

This clone was observed at least ten times. The chain has TRBV2 and TRBJ1-2; perhaps TRBD1 as D (6 bases). The CDR3 has 14 amino acids. Germline loops: CDR1 SNHLY, CDR2 FYNNEI. The V and J ends lost 4 bases and 3 bases respectively, with 12 bases between them. CDR3 coding DNA: TGTGCCAGCAGTGTGTTGGAGGGGGACTATGGCTACACCTTC. It yields the protein CASSVLEGDYGYTF.

This clone was counted ten times or more. The CDR3 region is CASSQELADNSPLHF. The CDR3 DNA is TGCGCCAGCAGCCAAGAATTGGCCGATAATTCACCCCTCCACTTT. This chain joins TRBV4-3 and TRBJ1-6; D uncertain. There are 15 residues in the CDR3. Germline values: CDR1 LGHNA, CDR2 YSLEER. V gave up 0 bases and J gave up 5 bases, with 8 bases separating them.

The chain links TRBV25-1 to TRBJ1-5; 10 positions agree with TRBD1. This CDR3 is built from 12 residues. In germline, CDR1 is MGHDK, CDR2 SYGVNS. CDR3 DNA sequence: TGTGCGGCGGGACAGGGGAATCAGCCCCAGCATTTT. Its translation: CAAGQGNQPQHF.

This clone came up a few times. This sequence joins TRBV29-1 and TRBJ1-1; no reliable D call. The length of the CDR3 is 12 residues. The V end lost 4 bases, the J end lost 0 bases, and 6 bases lay between the germline ends. The germline V gene encodes CDR1 SQVTM and CDR2 ANQGSEA. The CDR3 nucleotides read TGCAGCGTTGCCAGAATGAACACTGAAGCTTTCTTT. This translates into CSVARMNTEAFF.